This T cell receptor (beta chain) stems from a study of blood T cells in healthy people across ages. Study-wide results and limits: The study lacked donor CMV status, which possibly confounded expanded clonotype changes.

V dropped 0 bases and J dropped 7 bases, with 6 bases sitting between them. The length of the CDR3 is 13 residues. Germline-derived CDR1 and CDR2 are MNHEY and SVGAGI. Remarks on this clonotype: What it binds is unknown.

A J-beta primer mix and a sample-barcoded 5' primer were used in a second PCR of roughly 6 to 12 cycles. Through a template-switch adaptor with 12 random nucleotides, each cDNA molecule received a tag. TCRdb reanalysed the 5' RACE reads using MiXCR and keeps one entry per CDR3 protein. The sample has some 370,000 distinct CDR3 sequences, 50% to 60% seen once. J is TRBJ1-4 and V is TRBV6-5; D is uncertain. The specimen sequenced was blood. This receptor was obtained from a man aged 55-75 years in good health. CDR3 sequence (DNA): TGTGCCAGCAGTTACTCGACGGGTGAAAAACTGTTTTTT. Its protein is CASSYSTGEKLFF.